Following are 31 T cell receptor beta chains from one sample sequenced in a study of T cell responses to AZD1222 COVID-19 vaccine. Produced via immunoSEQ multiplex PCR; TCRdb's table is partial and in-frame only. This sample yields about 220,000 clones, of which 85% to 95% are seen a single time; roughly 1% belongs to the top ten. The sample here was peripheral blood, taken on day 0 of MenACWY control vaccination. The receptors shown here come from an adult in good health.

This clone appeared a single time. The chain is built from TRBV6-5 and TRBJ1-1; possibly TRBD1 for D (5 bases). The CDR3 totals 13 residues. The V end was cut by 8 bases, the J end by 3 bases, with 13 bases between. Germline V CDR1 and CDR2: MNHEY, SVGAGI. The CDR3 here is CASRRGVDTEAFF. The CDR3 DNA is TGTGCCAGCCGACGAGGGGTCGACACTGAAGCTTTCTTT.

CDR3 sequence: CASSLSGELFF. Written as DNA, the CDR3 is TGTGCCAGCAGCTTGTCCGGGGAGCTGTTTTTT. This chain joins TRBV5-6 and TRBJ2-2; D is unclear. V dropped 1 base and J dropped 6 bases, with 1 base sitting between them. Germline V gene data show CDR1 as SGHDT and CDR2 as YYEEEE. This CDR3 region has 11 residues.

This chain uses TRBV5-3 with TRBJ1-1, with D hard to call. TRBV5-3 is placed among ORFs of uncertain function. This CDR3 has 11 residues. Trimming shortened V by 4 bases and J by 11 bases, and 12 bases separated the two germline ends. CDR3 coding DNA: TGTGCCAGAAGCCGATCCCTCGGCGCTTTCTTT. Residues: CARSRSLGAFF.

V and J are TRBV14 and TRBJ2-1; 9 nucleotides match TRBD2. The CDR3 has 15 residues. Per germline, CDR1 SGHDN and CDR2 FVKESK. The V and J ends lost 1 base and 3 bases, in that order; junction bases with no gene match: 1. The CDR3 DNA follows: TGTGCCAGCAGCCAAGTTAGCGGGGGCTACAATGAGCAGTTCTTC. As protein: CASSQVSGGYNEQFF.

Concerning this clone: The sample contains more than one DNA sequence encoding this CDR3. The chain joins TRBV5-1 to TRBJ1-2; 7 nucleotides agree with TRBD1. This CDR3 has 12 residues. V trimming: 4 bases; J trimming: 6 bases; junction bases outside the gene matches: 3. CDR1 and CDR2 from the germline V gene are SGHRS and YFSETQ. CDR3 amino acids: CASSLTGNGYTF. The CDR3 region has the DNA TGCGCCAGCAGCCTGACAGGGAATGGCTACACCTTC.

The genes are TRBV30 and TRBJ2-5; possible D gene TRBD2, 5 bases. CDR3 size: 12 residues. Germline V lookup: CDR1 GTSNPN, CDR2 SVGIG (reference sequence). Trimming left V 7 bases short and J 4 bases short, with 13 bases between. CDR3 sequence: CAFDVGGETQYF. The CDR3 DNA reads as TGTGCCTTTGACGTCGGAGGAGAGACCCAGTACTTC.

V usage is TRBV27 and J usage is TRBJ1-3, with 8 bases identical to TRBD1. This CDR3 comprises 14 residues. Germline-derived CDR1 and CDR2 are MNHEY and SMNVEV (reference sequence). V dropped 6 bases and J dropped 4; count of bases not matched to a gene: 5. CDR3 sequence: CASSSDRAGNTIYF. The CDR3, as DNA: TGTGCCAGCAGCTCGGACAGGGCCGGAAACACCATATATTTT.

V and J are TRBV2 and TRBJ2-3; D is possibly TRBD1 (5 bases). The CDR3 spans 13 residues. Germline V gene data show CDR1 as SNHLY and CDR2 as FYNNEI. V dropped 5 bases and J dropped 2 bases, with 8 bases sitting between them. The CDR3 sequence: CASSRTLTDTQYF. CDR3 nucleotides: TGTGCCAGCAGTAGGACACTCACAGATACGCAGTATTTT.

The chain recombines TRBV6-5 with TRBJ2-7; 9 nucleotides agree with TRBD1. The CDR3 length is 13 residues. J lost 3 bases, V lost 7 bases, and 4 bases had no gene match. Germline loops: CDR1 MNHEY, CDR2 SVGAGI. CDR3 DNA sequence: TGTGCCAGCACCGGGACAGGGCTCTACGAGCAGTACTTC. As protein: CASTGTGLYEQYF.

The rearrangement joins TRBV6-5 to TRBJ2-3; tentatively, D is TRBD2 (5 bases). Trimming removed 6 bases at V and 4 bases at J, with 11 bases between. The length of the CDR3 is 13 residues. Germline CDR1 and CDR2: MNHEY and SVGAGI. CDR3 protein: CASRGAVADTQYF. The CDR3, as DNA: TGTGCCAGCAGAGGAGCGGTCGCAGATACGCAGTATTTT.

The genes are TRBV18 and TRBJ1-2, with D unclear. V was pared by 2 bases and J by 3 bases, with 13 bases between. The length of the CDR3 is 15 residues. The germline gives CDR1 KGHSH, CDR2 LQKENI. The CDR3 here is CASSPAMRRDYGYTF. The DNA of the CDR3 is TGTGCCAGCTCACCAGCGATGCGGCGGGACTATGGCTACACCTTC.

CDR3 coding DNA: TGTGCCAGTAAACGGCGCCCGCTCTTGGGCTACACCTTC. Amino acids: CASKRRPLLGYTF. The V call is TRBV19, the J call TRBJ1-2; D unresolved. The germline V gene encodes CDR1 LNHDA and CDR2 SQIVND (reference sequence). The CDR3 extends over 13 amino acids. V was shortened by 7 bases and J by 8 bases, with 17 bases between the two germline ends.

This chain uses TRBV19 with TRBJ2-3; D is possibly TRBD1 (6 bases). The V gene lost 3 bases and the J gene lost 4 bases, with 14 bases spanning the gap. In germline, CDR1 is LNHDA, CDR2 SQIVND (reference sequence). CDR3 length equals 15 residues. The CDR3 DNA reads TGTGCCAGTAGTATCAGGGGAATTAGTGCAGATACGCAGTATTTT. Protein product: CASSIRGISADTQYF.

V is TRBV12-5 and J is TRBJ2-1; no firm D call. The CDR3 is made up of 14 amino acids. The V end lost 1 base, the J end lost 13 bases, and 17 bases lay between the germline ends. Germline V gives CDR1 LGHNT, CDR2 FRNRAP. DNA of the CDR3: TGTGCTAGTGGTTTGGAAGGGCTAGTTAAACCCCAGTTCTTC. Protein product: CASGLEGLVKPQFF.

This clone has just one count. This rearrangement joins TRBV6-5 to TRBJ1-6, with 9 bases that match TRBD1. The CDR3 totals 16 residues. Trimming removed 4 bases from V and 5 bases from J; junction bases left unmatched: 6. The germline CDR1 and CDR2 sequences are MNHEY and SVGAGI. In nucleotides, the CDR3 is TGTGCCAGCAGTTTCGGGACAGGGCGGAATAATTCACCCCTCCACTTT. It specifies CASSFGTGRNNSPLHF.

The chain recombines TRBV27 with TRBJ2-2; weak D call: TRBD1 (5 bases). The V and J ends lost 2 bases and 5 bases respectively, with 15 bases between them. Germline V gives CDR1 MNHEY, CDR2 SMNVEV (reference sequence). This CDR3 spans 16 amino acids. CDR3 amino acids: CASSLRVVAGTGELFF. CDR3 bases: TGTGCCAGCAGTTTACGGGTAGTGGCAGGGACCGGGGAGCTGTTTTTT.

The chain couples TRBV19 to TRBJ1-2; 7 bases align to TRBD1. Germline trimming cut 3 bases from V and 7 bases from J; bases unmatched to any gene: 5. CDR1 LNHDA and CDR2 SQIVND come from the germline V gene (reference sequence). The CDR3 consists of 13 residues. The CDR3 region has the DNA TGTGCCAGTAGTATGAGACAGGGTCGTGGCTACACCTTC. Translating gives CASSMRQGRGYTF.

This sequence joins TRBV5-1 and TRBJ2-7; D is unclear. Germline V lookup: CDR1 SGHRS, CDR2 YFSETQ. Deletions cut 2 bases from V and 2 bases from J, with 5 bases between. The CDR3 has 12 amino acids. The CDR3 loop is CASSFRAYEQYF. The CDR3 DNA reads as TGCGCCAGCAGCTTTCGCGCCTACGAGCAGTACTTC. The full variable domain, with the rest looked up from reference TRBV5-1 and TRBJ2-7, is KAGVTQTPRYLIKTRGQQVTLSCSPISGHRSVSWYQQTPGQGLQFLFEYFSETQRNKGNFPGRFSGRQFSNSRSEMNVSTLELGDSALYLCASSFRAYEQYFGPGTRLTVT.

The CDR3 DNA reads as TGCGCCAGCAGCCCCCGACAGGGAAACTATGGCTACACCTTC. It yields the protein CASSPRQGNYGYTF. The genes are TRBV4-1 and TRBJ1-2; 7 bases match TRBD1. Germline loops: CDR1 MGHRA, CDR2 YSYEKL. This CDR3 has 14 amino acids. The trim removed 4 bases at V and 2 bases at J, leaving 4 bases unmatched.

This chain uses TRBV28 with TRBJ1-1; 8 bases map to TRBD1. J gave up 7 bases and V 3 bases, and 4 bases lay outside the gene matches. This CDR3 is 13 amino acids long. Germline-derived CDR1 and CDR2 are MDHEN and SYDVKM. This CDR3 is CASSLTGVFEAFF. The CDR3 DNA sequence: TGTGCCAGCAGTTTGACAGGGGTATTTGAAGCTTTCTTT.

This chain links TRBV5-8 with TRBJ1-1, with D unclear. In germline, CDR1 is SGHTS, CDR2 YDEGEE. Trimming removed 4 bases at V and 1 base at J, with 8 bases between. The CDR3 covers 13 residues. CDR3: CASSLRPNTEAFF. In DNA, the CDR3 is TGTGCCAGCAGCCTCAGGCCGAACACTGAAGCTTTCTTT.

The gene calls are TRBV2 and TRBJ1-5, with D uncertain. Trimming took 3 bases from V and 9 from J, leaving 9 bases between them. Germline values: CDR1 SNHLY, CDR2 FYNNEI. The CDR3 has 12 amino acids. CDR3 sequence: CASSDRLRPQHF. CDR3 coding DNA: TGTGCCAGCAGTGACCGCTTAAGGCCCCAGCATTTT.

This clone has just one count. The chain uses TRBV4-3 and TRBJ2-3, with 9 bases identical to TRBD2. J gave up 6 bases and V 0 bases, and 7 bases lay outside the gene matches. CDR3 size: 16 residues. Germline assignment: CDR1 LGHNA and CDR2 YSLEER. The CDR3 DNA sequence: TGCGCCAGCAGCCAAGATTGGCGGGGGGGATCTGATACGCAGTATTTT. This sequence encodes CASSQDWRGGSDTQYF.

The chain links TRBV3-1 (or the pseudogene TRBV3-2) to TRBJ1-1, with a tentative D call TRBD1 (6 bases). The CDR3 loop spans 16 amino acids. Looked up from germline, CDR1 is LGHDT and CDR2 is YNNKEL (reference sequence). Trimming removed 2 bases at V and 5 bases at J, with 18 bases between. CDR3 in amino acids: CASSQPTGRAGTEAFF. CDR3 sequence (DNA): TGTGCCAGCAGCCAACCGACAGGCCGGGCTGGGACTGAAGCTTTCTTT.

The chain links TRBV12-3 or TRBV12-4 to TRBJ1-5, with D hard to call. Between the trimmed V and J ends, which lost 6 bases and 3 bases, there was a span of 9 bases. The CDR3 is 13 amino acids. The CDR3 sequence: CASSSSFNQPQHF. In DNA, the CDR3 is TGTGCCAGCAGCTCCTCCTTCAATCAGCCCCAGCATTTT.

The chain combines TRBV10-2 with TRBJ2-3; 15 positions match TRBD2. Germline lookup yields CDR1 WSHSY and CDR2 SAAADI. With V trimmed by 5 bases and J by 8 bases, 11 bases remained unmatched. The CDR3 contains 17 residues. DNA of the CDR3: TGCGCCAGCAGTTTTCCTTGGACTAGCGGGGGGGCGGGTACGCAGTATTTT. Amino acid sequence: CASSFPWTSGGAGTQYF.

CDR3 sequence reads: CASSQVPQNSPLHF. In DNA, the CDR3 is TGTGCCAGCAGCCAAGTGCCCCAGAATTCACCCCTCCACTTT. The genes are TRBV3-1 (or the pseudogene TRBV3-2) and TRBJ1-6; D is unclear. CDR1 and CDR2 (germline): LGHDT, YNNKEL (reference sequence). CDR3 length: 14 amino acids. Deletions cut 1 base from V and 7 bases from J, with 8 bases between.

V and J are TRBV6-2 or TRBV6-3 and TRBJ1-5, with D hard to call. The germline V and J ends were trimmed by 0 bases and 6 bases, with 9 bases remaining between them. Looked up from germline, CDR1 is MNHEY and CDR2 is SVGEGT. The CDR3 has 14 amino acids. CDR3 in amino acids: CASSYSTGFQPQHF. The DNA of the CDR3 is TGTGCCAGCAGTTACTCGACCGGATTTCAGCCCCAGCATTTT.

V and J are TRBV10-3 and TRBJ1-2; TRBD1 is a possible D gene (5 bases). Germline V gene lookup returns CDR1 ENHRY and CDR2 SYGVKD. The CDR3 is 14 amino acids. With 6 bases removed from V and 4 bases from J, the gap between germline ends came to 15 bases. The CDR3 loop is CAISEQTELYGYTF. The CDR3 coding sequence is TGTGCCATCAGCGAGCAGACAGAGCTCTATGGCTACACCTTC.

The table lists this clone with a few counts. This chain joins TRBV18 and TRBJ1-5, with TRBD1 identical over 8 bases. The CDR3 length is 16 residues. V trimming: 3 bases; J trimming: 2 bases; junction bases outside the gene matches: 6. Germline V CDR1 and CDR2: KGHSH, LQKENI. In nucleotides, the CDR3 is TGTGCCAGCTCACCTCCCGGGACAGGAGGCAATCAGCCCCAGCATTTT. Protein sequence: CASSPPGTGGNQPQHF.

The CDR3 region is CASSRSGGGRTQYF. The CDR3 DNA follows: TGTGCCAGCAGCCGAAGCGGGGGCGGCAGGACCCAGTACTTC. The genes are TRBV11-3 and TRBJ2-5, with 8 bases aligning to TRBD2. The CDR3 runs to 14 residues. V lost 5 bases and J lost 7; bases outside the gene matches: 9. Germline CDR1 reads SGHNT; CDR2 reads YENEEA.